This T cell receptor (beta chain) was recorded in a study of shared clonotypes between healthy human individuals. The data were produced by immunoSEQ multiplex PCR, yet TCRdb's version contains in-frame clones alone and is incomplete. The table lists about 500,000 clones, around 77% of them singletons, with 12% in the top ten. The CDR3 covers 12 residues. Germline CDR1 is MNHEY and CDR2 is SVGAGI. The ends were cut back, 8 bases at V and 9 bases at J, with 14 bases in the middle. A few counts support this clone. V is TRBV6-5 and J is TRBJ1-5, with D perhaps TRBD1 (6 bases). Sequencing was carried out using PBMCs. This receptor was taken from a woman between 35 and 50 years old in good health. Some clones in this sample may be carry-over from other donors' samples. CDR3 region: CASGQLPGPQHF. As DNA, the CDR3 is TGTGCCAGCGGACAGTTGCCCGGGCCCCAGCATTTT.